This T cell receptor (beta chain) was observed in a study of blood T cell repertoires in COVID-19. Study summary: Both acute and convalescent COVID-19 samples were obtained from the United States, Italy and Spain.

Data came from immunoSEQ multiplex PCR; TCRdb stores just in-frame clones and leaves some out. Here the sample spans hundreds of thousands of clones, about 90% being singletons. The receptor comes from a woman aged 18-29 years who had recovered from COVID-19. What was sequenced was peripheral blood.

CDR3 nucleotides: TGTGCCAGCAGCCCATTGGCCGGACAGGCCTACGAGCAGTACTTC. Encoded protein: CASSPLAGQAYEQYF. The chain recombines TRBV7-9 with TRBJ2-7; 7 bases fit TRBD1. The CDR3 extends over 15 amino acids. V was pared by 5 bases and J by 2 bases, with 9 bases of the junction left unmatched. Germline V CDR1 and CDR2: SEHNR, FQNEAQ (reference sequence).